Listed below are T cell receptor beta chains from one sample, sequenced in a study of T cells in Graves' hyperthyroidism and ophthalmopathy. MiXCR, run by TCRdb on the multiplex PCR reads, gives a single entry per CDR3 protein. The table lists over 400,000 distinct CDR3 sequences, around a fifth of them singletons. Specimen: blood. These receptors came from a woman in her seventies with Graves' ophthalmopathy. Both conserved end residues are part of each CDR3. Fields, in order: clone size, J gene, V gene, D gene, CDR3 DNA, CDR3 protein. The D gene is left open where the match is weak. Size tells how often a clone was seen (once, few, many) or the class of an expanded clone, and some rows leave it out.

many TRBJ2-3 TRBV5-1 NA TGCGCCAGCAGCTTGGGCCGACAGGCAAGCACAGATACGCAGTATTTT CASSLGRQASTDTQYF
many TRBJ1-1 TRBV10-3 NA TGTGCCATCAGTTCCGGGGGAAGCACTGAAGCTTTCTTT CAISSGGSTEAFF
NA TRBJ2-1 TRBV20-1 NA TGCAGTGCTGAATTCGCAGGGGCAGGCTCCTACAATGAGCAGTTCTTC CSAEFAGAGSYNEQFF
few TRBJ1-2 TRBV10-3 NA TGTGCCATCAGTGAGTCCCACCATGGCTACACCTTC CAISESHHGYTF
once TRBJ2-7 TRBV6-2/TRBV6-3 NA TGTGCCAGCAGTTCCCCCCCCGCTAGCTACGAGCAGTACTTC CASSSPPASYEQYF
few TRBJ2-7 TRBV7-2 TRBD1 TGTGCCAGCAGCACCCAGGGGACAGGGGGGGGCGAGCAGTACTTC CASSTQGTGGGEQYF
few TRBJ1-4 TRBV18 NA TGTGCCAGCTCACCCCAGTATCGGTCTGAAAAACTGTTTTTT CASSPQYRSEKLFF
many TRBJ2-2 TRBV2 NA TGTGCCACCTCGGGGGGCGCGGACACCGGGGAGCTGTTTTTT CATSGGADTGELFF
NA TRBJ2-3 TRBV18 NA TGTGCCAGCTCACCTACCATCGGACGCCTTGGGACAGATACGCAGTATTTT CASSPTIGRLGTDTQYF
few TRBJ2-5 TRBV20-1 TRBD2 TGCAGTGCACAGGGACTAGCAGCGGAGACCCAGTACTTC CSAQGLAAETQYF
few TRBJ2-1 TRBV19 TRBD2 TGTGCCAGTAGTATTAGGGCTAGCGGGAGCTCCTACAATGAGCAGTTCTTC CASSIRASGSSYNEQFF
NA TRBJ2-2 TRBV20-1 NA TGCAGTGCTAGTGGGGGGACGAACACCGGGGAGCTGTTTTTT CSASGGTNTGELFF
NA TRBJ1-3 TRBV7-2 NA TGTGCCAGCAGCTCACCCCAGGCGGGAAACACCATATATTTT CASSSPQAGNTIYF
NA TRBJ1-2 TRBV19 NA TGTGCCAGTAGTATATCCAGGCATGGCTACACCTTC CASSISRHGYTF
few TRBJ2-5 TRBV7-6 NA TGTGCCAGCAGCCGGGGACGCCAATCTAGCGTCCGGCAAGAGACCCAGTACTTC CASSRGRQSSVRQETQYF
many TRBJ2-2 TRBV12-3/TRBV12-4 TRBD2 TGTGCCAGCAGTTTTAGGCTAGCGGAGAGCACCGGGGAGCTGTTTTTT CASSFRLAESTGELFF
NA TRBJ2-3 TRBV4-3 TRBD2 TGCGCCAGCAGCCAACTAGCGGGAGATACGCAGTATTTT CASSQLAGDTQYF
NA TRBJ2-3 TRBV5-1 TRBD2 TGCGCCAGCAGCTGGGGACTAGCGGCTAGCACAGATACGCAGTATTTT CASSWGLAASTDTQYF
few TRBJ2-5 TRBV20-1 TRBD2 TGCAGTGCTCCTCCCGGGACTAGGGAAGAGACCCAGTACTTC CSAPPGTREETQYF
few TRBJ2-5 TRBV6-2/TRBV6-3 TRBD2 TGTGCCAGCAGTTACTCGGGGGAGGGGACCGCAGAGACCCAGTACTTC CASSYSGEGTAETQYF
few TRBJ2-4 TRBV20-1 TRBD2 TGCAGTGCTCGTCCAGCGGGAGGGCTCGACATTCAGTACTTC CSARPAGGLDIQYF
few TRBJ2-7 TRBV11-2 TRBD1 TGTGCCAGCAGCTTAAGGGGGGCTGGCAGGGGGCGTCCTGCCTACGAGCAGTACTTC CASSLRGAGRGRPAYEQYF
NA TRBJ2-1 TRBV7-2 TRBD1 TGTGCCAGCAGCGGGGACAGGTCCTCCTACAATGAGCAGTTCTTC CASSGDRSSYNEQFF
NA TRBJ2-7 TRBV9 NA TGTGCCAGCAGCGCTAGGGATCTCTTCTACGAGCAGTACTTC CASSARDLFYEQYF
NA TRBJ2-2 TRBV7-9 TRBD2 TGTGCCAGCAGCTGGGGACGTTCCGGGACTAGTGACGGGGAGCTGTTTTTT CASSWGRSGTSDGELFF
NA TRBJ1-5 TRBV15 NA TGTGCCACCAGCGAACGGGACAGCAATCAGCCCCAGCATTTT CATSERDSNQPQHF
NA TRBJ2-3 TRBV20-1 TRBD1 TGCAGTGCGAGTGAGGGGACAGGGGTTGATACGCAGTATTTT CSASEGTGVDTQYF